What follows are 14 T cell receptor beta chains derived from one specimen sequenced in a study of T cells after yellow fever vaccination. TCRdb used MiXCR to reprocess the 5' RACE reads, holding one entry per CDR3 protein. The table lists about 220,000 distinct CDR3 sequences, 3.2% of them singletons. Sequencing was performed on CD4+ T cells sorted from PBMCs, taken 10 days after the yellow fever booster vaccination. The receptor source for this set is a young man who received the YFV17D yellow fever vaccine.

The genes are TRBV20-1 and TRBJ2-2, with D possibly matching TRBD1 (6 bases). The CDR3 totals 15 residues. CDR1 is DFQATT, CDR2 SNEGSKA, per germline (reference sequence). V was cut by 6 bases and J by 0 bases, with 14 bases left in between. CDR3 sequence reads: CSAPRGGSNTGELFF. The CDR3 coding sequence is TGCAGTGCGCCCCGTGGGGGCTCGAACACCGGGGAGCTGTTTTTT.

This clonotype was seen ten or more times. The chain uses TRBV7-9 and TRBJ2-1; 7 nucleotides agree with TRBD1. CDR1 and CDR2 from the germline V gene are SEHNR and FQNEAQ (reference sequence). Trimming cost V 4 bases and J 0 bases; bases outside gene matches: 3. This CDR3 spans 15 amino acids. In nucleotides, the CDR3 is TGTGCCAGCAGCTACAGGGGCAGCTCCTACAATGAGCAGTTCTTC. Amino acid sequence: CASSYRGSSYNEQFF.

The table lists this clonotype with many counts. The rearrangement uses TRBV6-5 and TRBJ1-1; no clear D gene. CDR1 is MNHEY, CDR2 SVGAGI, per germline. The ends were cut back, 9 bases at V and 1 base at J, with 9 bases in the middle. The CDR3 has 12 residues. The CDR3 DNA reads as TGTGCCAGTGGTGGGAGGAACACTGAAGCTTTCTTT. This gives the protein CASGGRNTEAFF.

This clonotype was observed a handful of times. The V and J genes are TRBV9 and TRBJ2-5, with D perhaps assigned TRBD1 or TRBD2 (5 bases each). From germline, CDR1 is SGDLS and CDR2 YYNGEE. This CDR3 is 14 amino acids long. V lost 0 bases, J lost 3 bases, and 9 bases lay in between. Here the CDR3 DNA reads TGTGCCAGCAGCGTAGAGAGGGGTGAAGAGACCCAGTACTTC. Translation: CASSVERGEETQYF.

This clonotype appeared a few times. The chain joins TRBV20-1 to TRBJ2-3, with D perhaps matching TRBD1 (6 bases). Germline CDR1 DFQATT, CDR2 SNEGSKA (reference sequence). V dropped 3 bases and J dropped 7 bases, with 20 bases sitting between them. The CDR3 is 15 amino acids. The CDR3 loop reads CSASTFRGVANTQYF. The CDR3 nucleotides are TGCAGTGCTAGCACGTTCAGGGGAGTGGCAAATACGCAGTATTTT.

This clonotype has a handful of counts. The chain recombines TRBV18 with TRBJ2-1; D is perhaps TRBD1 or TRBD2 (6 bases each). Germline V gene data show CDR1 as KGHSH and CDR2 as LQKENI. This CDR3 comprises 17 residues. The V gene lost 8 bases and the J gene lost 3 bases, with 23 bases spanning the gap. The CDR3 reads CASTYRGTGRGYNEQFF. Written as DNA, the CDR3 is TGTGCCAGCACATACCGGGGGACCGGCAGGGGCTACAATGAGCAGTTCTTC.

This clonotype was picked up many times. V gene TRBV5-1 combines with J gene TRBJ1-1; D remains ambiguous. The CDR3 spans 15 residues. Germline assignment: CDR1 SGHRS and CDR2 YFSETQ. Trimming removed 0 bases at V and 0 bases at J, with 9 bases between. CDR3 loop: CASSLVVGLNTEAFF. CDR3 nucleotides: TGCGCCAGCAGCTTGGTCGTCGGACTGAACACTGAAGCTTTCTTT.

In its sample, this clonotype was seen many times. At one end the junction does not follow the germline gene, possibly because of a read error. The gene calls are TRBV20-1 and TRBJ2-3; TRBD1 is a possible D gene (7 bases). In germline, CDR1 is DFQATT, CDR2 SNEGSKA (reference sequence). This CDR3 has 15 residues. The CDR3 DNA reads TGCAGCGCTAGAAGGGCGGAGGGGGCCGGAGATACGCAGTATTTT. Amino acid sequence: CSARRAEGAGDTQYF.

V usage is TRBV30 and J usage is TRBJ1-2, with D perhaps matching TRBD1 (6 bases). V was pared by 1 base and J by 3 bases, with 18 bases between. The length of the CDR3 is 16 residues. Germline V gene data show CDR1 as GTSNPN and CDR2 as SVGIG (reference sequence). This CDR3 is CAWSAVGGSFYYGYTF. CDR3 in DNA: TGTGCCTGGAGTGCCGTGGGGGGCAGTTTCTACTATGGCTACACCTTC.

This clonotype was seen repeatedly, ten times or more. The chain joins TRBV5-1 to TRBJ2-5; D remains unclear. Trimming took off 7 bases at V and 4 bases at J, with 20 bases between the two ends. Germline V gene sequence: CDR1 SGHRS, CDR2 YFSETQ. The CDR3 sequence is 15 residues long. The CDR3 reads CASDNPGVLGETQYF. In DNA form, the CDR3 reads TGCGCCAGCGACAACCCTGGGGTTCTCGGAGAGACCCAGTACTTC.

This clonotype showed up just a few times. The rearrangement links TRBV5-1 to TRBJ2-7; no clear D. CDR1 and CDR2 from the germline V gene are SGHRS and YFSETQ. The CDR3 runs 12 residues. V was clipped by 7 bases and J by 4 bases, with 12 bases between them. CDR3 nucleotides: TGCGCCAGCGCGACCGTATTTTACGAGCAGTACTTC. Translation: CASATVFYEQYF.

This clonotype was counted many times. The chain couples TRBV7-2 to TRBJ1-5; D is unresolved. CDR1 and CDR2 from the germline V gene are SGHTA and FQGNSA. The ends were cut back, 4 bases at V and 0 bases at J, with 10 bases in the middle. This CDR3 comprises 15 residues. CDR3 in DNA: TGTGCCAGCAGCTCAGTTTGGTTTAGCAATCAGCCCCAGCATTTT. Its translation is CASSSVWFSNQPQHF.

This clonotype has only a few counts. The chain combines TRBV12-3 or TRBV12-4 with TRBJ1-5; 11 bases match TRBD1. The CDR3 runs to 14 residues. V shed 6 bases, J shed 8 bases, and the junction held 6 bases outside the gene matches. Here the CDR3 reads CASRFGQGAEPQHF. DNA for the CDR3: TGTGCCAGCAGATTCGGACAGGGGGCCGAGCCCCAGCATTTT.

The chain uses TRBV20-1 and TRBJ1-2; D is unclear. Germline V gives CDR1 DFQATT, CDR2 SNEGSKA (reference sequence). V gave up 5 bases and J gave up 4 bases, with 17 bases separating them. This CDR3 spans 14 amino acids. The CDR3 reads CSADGGLPSYGYTF. The CDR3 bases are TGCAGTGCTGATGGCGGCTTACCCTCCTATGGCTACACCTTC.